This is a list of T cell receptor beta chains from one sample in a study of T cell responses to AZD1222 COVID-19 vaccine. Some clones are missing from TCRdb's copy, which holds only in-frame ones; the method was immunoSEQ multiplex PCR. Among roughly 100,000 clones listed, 87% were seen once. The sample here was peripheral blood, taken on day 0 of AZD1222 vaccination. All receptors come from an adult in good health. The CDR3 runs from the conserved cysteine through the conserved F or W. Each record gives: V gene, clone size, D gene, J gene, CDR3 length, CDR3 protein, CDR3 DNA. D genes are given only for firm matches. Expanded clones get a size class; other rows say once, few or many, or leave the size out.

>TRBV30|-|-|TRBJ1-5|14
CAFGGVNSNQPQHF
TGTGCCTTCGGCGGGGTAAATAGCAATCAGCCCCAGCATTTT
>TRBV5-1|once|-|TRBJ2-7|13
CASSPYRAYEQYF
TGCGCCAGCAGCCCGTACCGAGCCTACGAGCAGTACTTC
>TRBV6-5|-|TRBD2|TRBJ2-7|14
CASRVLAGDYEQYF
TGTGCCAGCAGGGTACTAGCGGGAGACTACGAGCAGTACTTC
>TRBV7-9|-|TRBD1|TRBJ2-3|17
CASSFRGQGAGTDTQYF
TGTGCCAGCAGCTTCCGGGGACAGGGGGCTGGTACAGATACGCAGTATTTT
>TRBV9|-|TRBD2|TRBJ2-6|18
CASSAGLAGVAGANVLTF
TGTGCCAGCAGCGCGGGACTAGCGGGAGTTGCCGGGGCCAACGTCCTGACTTTC
>TRBV5-1|-|TRBD1|TRBJ2-1|15
CASSAQGARHNEQFF
TGCGCCAGCAGCGCACAGGGGGCGCGTCACAATGAGCAGTTCTTC
>TRBV2|-|-|TRBJ2-3|15
CASSDGSLFTDTQYF
TGTGCCAGCAGTGACGGGAGTCTATTCACAGATACGCAGTATTTT
>TRBV5-4|once|-|TRBJ1-2|14
CASSLEAGNYGYTF
TGTGCCAGCAGCTTGGAGGCGGGGAACTATGGCTACACCTTC
>TRBV2|-|-|TRBJ1-5|14
CASNPDGSNQPQHF
TGTGCCAGCAATCCTGACGGTAGCAATCAGCCCCAGCATTTT
>TRBV29-1|-|TRBD2|TRBJ2-2|17
CSVPPTSGRANTGELFF
TGCAGCGTTCCACCGACTAGCGGGAGAGCCAACACCGGGGAGCTGTTTTTT
>TRBV15|-|-|TRBJ2-7|13
CATSKSRTYEQYF
TGTGCCACCAGCAAAAGTAGGACGTACGAGCAGTACTTC
>TRBV4-2|-|-|TRBJ2-7|14
CASSQEPSSYEQYF
TGTGCCAGCAGCCAAGAACCCAGCTCCTACGAGCAGTACTTC
>TRBV27|-|-|TRBJ1-2|14
CASSLFQGNYGYTF
TGTGCCAGCAGTTTATTTCAGGGGAACTATGGCTACACCTTC
>TRBV24-1|-|-|TRBJ1-2|13
CATARGTNYGYTF
TGTGCCACCGCGCGGGGCACTAACTATGGCTACACCTTC
>TRBV18|once|-|TRBJ1-1|12
CASSSYITEAFF
TGTGCCAGCTCATCATATATCACTGAAGCTTTCTTT
>TRBV6-6|-|TRBD1|TRBJ1-1|16
CASSYYDRAGNTEAFF
TGTGCCAGCAGTTACTACGACAGGGCGGGTAACACTGAAGCTTTCTTT
>TRBV6-5|-|-|TRBJ2-1|15
CASSPHPLGYNEQFF
TGTGCCAGCAGTCCCCATCCGTTAGGGTACAATGAGCAGTTCTTC
>TRBV29-1|-|-|TRBJ2-7|13
CSVEDRGSYEQYF
TGCAGCGTTGAAGATCGTGGATCCTACGAGCAGTACTTC
>TRBV3-1/TRBV3-2|-|-|TRBJ2-7|13
CASSPRASYEQYF
TGTGCCAGCAGCCCCCGCGCCTCCTACGAGCAGTACTTC
>TRBV7-3|-|-|TRBJ2-7|14
CASSLTASSYEQYF
TGTGCCAGCAGCTTAACGGCAAGCTCCTACGAGCAGTACTTC
>TRBV25-1|-|TRBD2|TRBJ2-7|18
CASSDPFPRSGRSYEQYF
TGTGCCAGCAGTGACCCCTTCCCCCGTAGCGGGAGGTCCTACGAGCAGTACTTC
>TRBV3-1/TRBV3-2|-|-|TRBJ2-7|13
CASSQVGPYEQYF
TGTGCCAGCAGCCAAGTAGGGCCCTACGAGCAGTACTTC
>TRBV6-4|few|-|TRBJ2-6|15
CASGPDQSGANVLTF
TGTGCCAGCGGGCCAGACCAATCTGGGGCCAACGTCCTGACTTTC
>TRBV27|-|TRBD2|TRBJ2-3|15
CASYVPGGGTDTQYF
TGTGCCAGCTATGTTCCGGGCGGGGGAACAGATACGCAGTATTTT
>TRBV7-9|-|-|TRBJ1-1|16
CASSFDSGPAATEAFF
TGTGCCAGCAGCTTCGACTCGGGACCCGCTGCCACTGAAGCTTTCTTT
>TRBV19|-|-|TRBJ2-7|16
CASSPLGRGDSYEQYF
TGTGCCAGTAGTCCTTTGGGAAGGGGGGACTCCTACGAGCAGTACTTC
>TRBV10-3|-|-|TRBJ1-5|15
CASTAGELSNQPQHF
TGTGCCTCCACCGCGGGGGAGCTTAGCAATCAGCCCCAGCATTTT
>TRBV20-1|-|-|TRBJ2-1|15
CSASRSRSSYNEQFF
TGCAGTGCTAGTCGGAGCAGATCCTCCTACAATGAGCAGTTCTTC
>TRBV20-1|few|-|TRBJ2-1|10
CSASPNEQFF
TGCAGTGCTAGCCCAAATGAGCAGTTCTTC
>TRBV7-3|-|-|TRBJ2-1|13
CASSLSRSNEQFF
TGTGCCAGCAGCTTAAGTCGCAGCAATGAGCAGTTCTTC
>TRBV5-1|-|TRBD1|TRBJ1-1|16
CASRAGTGGDGNEAFF
TGCGCCAGCAGGGCCGGGACAGGGGGTGACGGGAATGAAGCTTTCTTT
>TRBV7-9|once|TRBD1|TRBJ1-4|16
CASSPEVTGTDEKLFF
TGTGCCAGCAGCCCCGAAGTGACAGGGACGGATGAAAAACTGTTTTTT
>TRBV6-5|-|TRBD1|TRBJ2-2|14
CAGLGTGSTGELFF
TGTGCCGGCTTAGGGACAGGGTCCACCGGGGAGCTGTTTTTT
>TRBV11-3|-|-|TRBJ2-1|18
CASSSEQGGSSSYNEQFF
TGTGCCAGCAGCTCAGAGCAGGGCGGATCGAGCTCCTACAATGAGCAGTTCTTC
>TRBV19|-|TRBD1|TRBJ1-1|15
CASLKPGQGRTEAFF
TGTGCCAGCCTTAAACCGGGACAGGGGAGGACTGAAGCTTTCTTT
>TRBV3-1/TRBV3-2|-|TRBD1|TRBJ1-2|15
CASSQTGQDGYGYTF
TGTGCCAGCAGCCAGACAGGACAGGATGGCTATGGCTACACCTTC
>TRBV2|-|-|TRBJ2-7|15
CASRAWGSVAYEQYF
TGTGCCAGCAGGGCATGGGGTAGCGTCGCCTACGAGCAGTACTTC
>TRBV5-6|-|-|TRBJ2-7|17
CASSLRDWGSHLYEQYF
TGTGCCAGCAGCTTGCGGGATTGGGGGAGCCATCTCTACGAGCAGTACTTC
>TRBV30|-|-|TRBJ1-2|14
CACLASPTNYGYTF
TGTGCCTGCTTAGCGAGCCCTACTAACTATGGCTACACCTTC
>TRBV6-5|-|-|TRBJ1-2|16
CASSYSWTENNYGYTF
TGTGCCAGCAGTTACTCGTGGACGGAAAATAACTATGGCTACACCTTC
>TRBV11-2|-|TRBD1|TRBJ1-2|16
CASSLGPDRGFYGYTF
TGTGCCAGCAGCTTAGGACCGGACAGGGGGTTCTATGGCTACACCTTC
>TRBV7-2|once|-|TRBJ2-2|15
CASSLGPNLAGELFF
TGTGCCAGCAGCTTAGGGCCGAATTTAGCCGGGGAGCTGTTTTTT
>TRBV4-1|-|-|TRBJ1-2|14
CASSQVGGLYGYTF
TGCGCCAGCAGCCAAGTAGGGGGGCTCTATGGCTACACCTTC
>TRBV6-5|-|TRBD1|TRBJ1-5|15
CASRRTGTGFQPQHF
TGTGCCAGCAGGAGAACCGGGACAGGGTTTCAGCCCCAGCATTTT
>TRBV7-9|-|-|TRBJ1-5|12
CASGILGQPQHF
TGTGCCAGCGGCATCCTAGGGCAGCCCCAGCATTTT
>TRBV2|-|-|TRBJ1-2|14
CASSRFGQLYGYTF
TGTGCCAGCAGCCGGTTCGGACAGCTGTATGGCTACACCTTC
>TRBV13|once|TRBD1|TRBJ1-2|13
CASRSTGSYGYTF
TGTGCCAGCAGGTCGACAGGGAGCTATGGCTACACCTTC
>TRBV19|few|-|TRBJ1-5|15
CASSLYGRSNQPQHF
TGTGCCAGTAGTTTATATGGACGGAGCAATCAGCCCCAGCATTTT
>TRBV15|-|TRBD1|TRBJ2-7|14
CATSNRDSSYEQYF
TGTGCCACCAGCAACCGGGACAGTTCCTACGAGCAGTACTTC
>TRBV6-5|-|-|TRBJ2-5|14
CASSYSTAEETQYF
TGTGCCAGCAGTTACTCGACTGCGGAGGAGACCCAGTACTTC
>TRBV19|-|-|TRBJ2-7|12
CASSTVSYEQYF
TGTGCCAGTAGTACGGTAAGCTACGAGCAGTACTTC